A single sample gave rise to the 5 T cell receptor beta chains below, sequenced in a study of T cells expressing NK-cell markers (dated by TCRdb to about 2020). Library construction relied on 5' RACE. Reads for this sample came from an Illumina HiSeq 2000. TCRdb reprocessed the sequencing reads and holds a single record per CDR3 protein sequence, with no DNA. The sample has about 150,000 distinct CDR3 sequences on record. The top ten clonotypes cover 20% to 25% of the sample. The sequencing input was blood T cells: a sorted CD56 or NKG2C T cell subset, CD4+ or CD8+ T cells, or bulk PBMC T cells (not recorded which). All receptors come from a man aged 18-75 years in good health.

The chain links TRBV15 to TRBJ2-7; absent DNA, TCRdb's TRBD2 call cannot be checked. The CDR3 totals 14 residues. Germline values: CDR1 LNHNV, CDR2 YYDKDF (reference sequence). CDR3: CATSGGGVPYEQYF.

The gene calls are TRBV12-3 or TRBV12-4 and TRBJ1-1. The CDR3 extends over 13 amino acids. The chain's CDR3 is CASSLAGKTEAFF.

J is TRBJ1-5 and V is TRBV6-1; the TCRdb call, TRBD1, lacks DNA for checking. The germline gives CDR1 MNHNS, CDR2 SASEGT. The length of the CDR3 is 17 residues. CDR3 sequence reads: CASSPSLVGDSNQPQHF.

The rearrangement links TRBV4-2 to TRBJ2-7; TCRdb names TRBD1, which stays unverified in the absence of DNA. Germline CDR1 and CDR2: LGHNA and YNFKEQ. The CDR3 has 15 amino acids. CDR3 region: CASSQGPRGQDEQYF.

This rearrangement joins TRBV12-3 or TRBV12-4 to TRBJ2-4; TCRdb reports TRBD1, a call that lacks DNA to check it against. The CDR3 sequence is 16 residues long. CDR3 amino acids: CASKGQGLLAKNIQYF.